This T cell receptor beta chain was identified in a study of chemoradiotherapy in HPV16-positive cancers. Study outcomes and limitations: In HPV16-positive patients, HPV-responsive T-cell expansion tracked better recurrence-free survival. Candidate HPV-specific clones and E7-related TCR motifs grew in tumor during treatment.

This clone was detected once. Its antigen is undetermined. One end of the junction does not line up with germline, which may come from a read error. The repertoire was sequenced with immunoSEQ multiplex PCR; TCRdb's copy has only in-frame clones and lacks some. The sample consists of roughly 4,100 clones, roughly 80% of them appearing once. Over chemoradiotherapy, repertoires were sampled more than once. Per germline, CDR1 ENHRY and CDR2 SYGVKD. The CDR3 extends over 15 amino acids. The clonotype was recovered from a human donor with HPV-associated anogenital cancer. The sequenced sample was tumor tissue, obtained from a patient who underwent chemoradiotherapy. The chain employs TRBV10-3 and TRBJ2-2, with D uncertain. The DNA for the CDR3 is TGTGCCGTCAGTGAACGATGGAGTGGGGCCGGGGAGCTGTTTTTT. Translating it yields CAVSERWSGAGELFF.